This passage covers 24 T cell receptor beta chains from one sample sequenced in a study of blood T cell repertoires in COVID-19. TCRdb's copy holds only in-frame clones and misses some; the assay was immunoSEQ multiplex PCR. The top ten clones hold around 6.5% of a sample with roughly 42,000 clones, about 89% of them seen once. The source material was peripheral blood. These receptors were taken from a human donor in a cohort sampled during active COVID-19.

This clone occurred a few times. V and J are TRBV30 and TRBJ1-3; D is unresolved. CDR1 and CDR2 from the germline V gene are GTSNPN and SVGIG (reference sequence). The V end lost 1 base, the J end lost 11 bases, and 9 bases lay between the germline ends. CDR3 length equals 11 residues. The CDR3 coding sequence is TGTGCCTGGAGTGATCCCGGGGCCATATATTTT. Protein sequence: CAWSDPGAIYF.

The rearrangement joins TRBV18 to TRBJ1-2; tentatively, D is TRBD1 (5 bases). V lost 6 bases and J lost 3, with 17 bases in between. Germline loops: CDR1 KGHSH, CDR2 LQKENI. This CDR3 comprises 15 residues. The CDR3 coding sequence is TGTGCCAGCTCCCCCAGGGCCCTAGGAGACTATGGCTACACCTTC. Its protein is CASSPRALGDYGYTF.

By sample share, this clone is medium-sized. The rearrangement joins TRBV19 to TRBJ1-5; D may be TRBD1 (5 bases). V was clipped by 3 bases and J by 3 bases, with 12 bases between them. This CDR3 is built from 15 residues. Germline V gene lookup returns CDR1 LNHDA and CDR2 SQIVND (reference sequence). The DNA of the CDR3 is TGTGCCAGTAGTATCGTCGGACAACTCAATCAGCCCCAGCATTTT. This translates into CASSIVGQLNQPQHF.

This clone was found a few times. The chain employs TRBV7-2 and TRBJ1-1, with 8 bases identical to TRBD1. The CDR3 sequence is 16 residues long. CDR1 SGHTA and CDR2 FQGNSA come from the germline V gene. Germline trimming cut 1 base from V and 5 bases from J; bases unmatched to any gene: 9. The CDR3 spells CASSLGNRGDVTEAFF. CDR3 DNA: TGTGCCAGCAGCTTAGGGAACAGGGGGGATGTAACTGAAGCTTTCTTT.

The genes are TRBV19 and TRBJ2-5; 7 bases match TRBD2. CDR3 size: 15 residues. V shed 3 bases, J shed 1 base, and the junction held 5 bases outside the gene matches. Germline CDR1 and CDR2: LNHDA and SQIVND (reference sequence). The DNA for the CDR3 is TGTGCCAGTAGTATCGGGGGGAGCCGCCAAGAGACCCAGTACTTC. Amino acid sequence: CASSIGGSRQETQYF.

J is TRBJ1-2 and V is TRBV6-5; perhaps TRBD1 as D (5 bases). Germline CDR1 is MNHEY and CDR2 is SVGAGI. The V gene lost 8 bases and the J gene lost 7 bases, with 23 bases spanning the gap. The CDR3 has 15 amino acids. In DNA, the CDR3 is TGTGCCAGCCGAAGAACGCGGGCCGTGGGGGGTGGCTACACCTTC. Its translation is CASRRTRAVGGGYTF.

The rearrangement joins TRBV10-3 to TRBJ2-1; D remains unclear. CDR3 length: 13 amino acids. The germline gives CDR1 ENHRY, CDR2 SYGVKD. V shed 8 bases and J shed 0 bases, with 8 bases lying between them. CDR3 sequence reads: CAIRPGSYNEQFF. The CDR3 DNA is TGTGCCATCCGGCCGGGCTCCTACAATGAGCAGTTCTTC.

This clone was observed a single time. The rearrangement links TRBV7-9 to TRBJ2-1; possibly TRBD2 for D (6 bases). Germline CDR1 is SEHNR and CDR2 is FQNEAQ (reference sequence). The CDR3 has 18 residues. Trimming took off 11 bases at V and 8 bases at J, with 34 bases between the two ends. For the CDR3, the DNA is TGTGCCGGCCTAAATCGCCGGGACTCCGGTTTTTCTCTGGATGAGCAGTTCTTC. This sequence encodes CAGLNRRDSGFSLDEQFF.

This sequence joins TRBV2 and TRBJ2-3; tentative D call: TRBD2 (6 bases). Germline CDR1 is SNHLY and CDR2 is FYNNEI. V was pared by 5 bases and J by 1 base, with 22 bases between. This CDR3 comprises 18 residues. CDR3 in DNA: TGTGCCAGCAGTCCAAGCACCGGACTGACGGGGGGCACAGATACGCAGTATTTT. It encodes CASSPSTGLTGGTDTQYF.

The chain joins TRBV2 to TRBJ2-5, with D possibly matching TRBD1 (5 bases). The germline V gene has CDR1 SNHLY and CDR2 FYNNEI. Trimming left V 8 bases short and J 1 base short, with 14 bases between. The CDR3 is made up of 14 amino acids. The CDR3 bases are TGTGCCAGCGGTGTGGGGCGAATCCAAGAGACCCAGTACTTC. Translating gives CASGVGRIQETQYF.

The chain couples TRBV11-2 to TRBJ2-1; 7 nucleotides line up with TRBD2. V dropped 4 bases and J dropped 9; count of bases not matched to a gene: 6. The CDR3 is 13 amino acids. Germline CDR1 is SGHAT and CDR2 is FQNNGV. The CDR3 loop is CASSSGLVAEQFF. CDR3 in DNA: TGTGCCAGCAGCTCCGGACTAGTGGCTGAGCAGTTCTTC.

This sequence joins TRBV27 and TRBJ2-7; D may be TRBD1 (5 bases). Germline assignment: CDR1 MNHEY and CDR2 SMNVEV (reference sequence). The CDR3 is made up of 15 amino acids. V was trimmed by 0 bases and J by 2 bases, leaving 11 bases between them. CDR3 in amino acids: CASSLSGASAYEQYF. Written as DNA, the CDR3 is TGTGCCAGCAGTTTATCAGGGGCTTCAGCCTACGAGCAGTACTTC.

The chain joins TRBV2 to TRBJ1-4; D gene ambiguous. Germline CDR1 reads SNHLY; CDR2 reads FYNNEI. The CDR3 loop spans 12 amino acids. The V and J ends lost 4 bases and 5 bases respectively, with 5 bases between them. The CDR3 region is CASSGENEKLFF. DNA of the CDR3: TGTGCCAGCAGTGGAGAGAATGAAAAACTGTTTTTT.

This chain links TRBV2 with TRBJ2-1; D remains ambiguous. Trimming removed 3 bases from V and 4 bases from J, with 13 bases in between. There are 15 residues in the CDR3. Germline V lookup: CDR1 SNHLY, CDR2 FYNNEI. The CDR3: CASSEGRQAYNEQFF. In nucleotides, the CDR3 is TGTGCCAGCAGTGAGGGCCGCCAGGCGTACAATGAGCAGTTCTTC.

The chain is built from TRBV4-2 and TRBJ2-2; D gene unclear. The germline V gene has CDR1 LGHNA and CDR2 YNFKEQ. CDR3 length equals 16 residues. Trimming pared 0 bases from V and 5 bases from J, leaving 13 bases between. As DNA, the CDR3 is TGTGCCAGCAGCCAAGATCTTGCCCGAACTACCGGGGAGCTGTTTTTT. Its protein is CASSQDLARTTGELFF.

Within the sample, this clone is large. This chain links TRBV10-3 with TRBJ1-1; D gene ambiguous. The CDR3 has 14 residues. Between the trimmed V and J ends, which lost 6 bases and 4 bases, there was a span of 15 bases. Germline V gives CDR1 ENHRY, CDR2 SYGVKD. As DNA, the CDR3 is TGTGCCATCAGCCTCGGGTGGGAGGGCACTGAAGCTTTCTTT. It specifies CAISLGWEGTEAFF.

The V gene is TRBV4-1, the J gene TRBJ2-3; D is perhaps TRBD2 (6 bases). Deletions cut 6 bases from V and 5 bases from J, with 9 bases between. The CDR3 has 12 amino acids. In germline, CDR1 is MGHRA, CDR2 YSYEKL. CDR3: CASRTGGDTQYF. CDR3 DNA: TGCGCCAGCAGGACCGGGGGAGATACGCAGTATTTT.

The chain couples TRBV5-1 to TRBJ2-1, with 7 bases lining up with TRBD2. This CDR3 region has 15 residues. Per germline, CDR1 SGHRS and CDR2 YFSETQ. Trimming at V came to 5 bases and at J to 4 bases, leaving 9 bases not matched to a gene. The DNA for the CDR3 is TGCGCCAGCAGTCACACCGGGACTAAGTACAATGAGCAGTTCTTC. This gives the protein CASSHTGTKYNEQFF. The full variable domain, with the rest looked up from reference TRBV5-1 and TRBJ2-1, is KAGVTQTPRYLIKTRGQQVTLSCSPISGHRSVSWYQQTPGQGLQFLFEYFSETQRNKGNFPGRFSGRQFSNSRSEMNVSTLELGDSALYLCASSHTGTKYNEQFFGPGTRLTVL.

The chain carries TRBV6-5 and TRBJ2-1, with a weak D call TRBD2 (5 bases). Germline V gene sequence: CDR1 MNHEY, CDR2 SVGAGI. This CDR3 has 12 residues. V lost 8 bases, J lost 5 bases, and 10 bases lay in between. CDR3 coding DNA: TGTGCCAGCGGGAGACTTAACAATGAGCAGTTCTTC. It is translated as CASGRLNNEQFF.

V usage is TRBV6-2 or TRBV6-3 and J usage is TRBJ1-2, with D tentatively TRBD1 (6 bases). Germline values: CDR1 MNHEY, CDR2 SVGEGT. V shed 5 bases and J shed 4 bases, with 20 bases lying between them. There are 16 residues in the CDR3. For the CDR3, the DNA is TGTGCCAGCAGTGATACTACAGGGTTGATCTCCTATGGCTACACCTTC. Protein product: CASSDTTGLISYGYTF.

The V and J genes are TRBV2 and TRBJ2-1, with a weak D call TRBD2 (5 bases). Germline values: CDR1 SNHLY, CDR2 FYNNEI. Between the trimmed V and J ends, which lost 2 bases and 7 bases, there was a span of 9 bases. This CDR3 comprises 13 residues. The CDR3 protein is CASSEPRGNEQFF. CDR3 DNA sequence: TGTGCCAGCAGTGAACCCCGAGGGAATGAGCAGTTCTTC.

This rearrangement joins TRBV25-1 to TRBJ2-7, with 8 bases identical to TRBD1. The CDR3 sequence is 16 residues long. The germline V gene has CDR1 MGHDK and CDR2 SYGVNS. V lost 1 base, J lost 7 bases, and 12 bases stayed unmatched. CDR3 protein: CASSEWVVDRVGEQYF. The CDR3 bases are TGTGCCAGCAGTGAATGGGTGGTGGACAGGGTTGGAGAGCAGTACTTC.

The CDR3, as DNA: TGTGCCACCAGCAGAGCCGTTGCGGGGGGCGGCAGCACAGATACGCAGTATTTT. It codes for CATSRAVAGGGSTDTQYF. The chain has TRBV15 and TRBJ2-3; 8 nucleotides line up with TRBD2. The V gene end was trimmed by 1 base and the J gene end by 0 bases; junction bases not matched to a gene: 9. From germline, CDR1 is LNHNV and CDR2 YYDKDF (reference sequence). The CDR3 length is 18 residues.

This clone was picked up one time. The chain links TRBV6-6 to TRBJ2-1; 15 bases align to TRBD2. The trim removed 5 bases at V and 10 bases at J, leaving 6 bases unmatched. CDR3 length equals 15 residues. Germline loops: CDR1 MNHNY, CDR2 SVGAGI (reference sequence). Written as DNA, the CDR3 is TGTGCCAGCAGTCCAGGGACTAGCGGGGGGAAGGAGCAGTTCTTC. Amino acids: CASSPGTSGGKEQFF.